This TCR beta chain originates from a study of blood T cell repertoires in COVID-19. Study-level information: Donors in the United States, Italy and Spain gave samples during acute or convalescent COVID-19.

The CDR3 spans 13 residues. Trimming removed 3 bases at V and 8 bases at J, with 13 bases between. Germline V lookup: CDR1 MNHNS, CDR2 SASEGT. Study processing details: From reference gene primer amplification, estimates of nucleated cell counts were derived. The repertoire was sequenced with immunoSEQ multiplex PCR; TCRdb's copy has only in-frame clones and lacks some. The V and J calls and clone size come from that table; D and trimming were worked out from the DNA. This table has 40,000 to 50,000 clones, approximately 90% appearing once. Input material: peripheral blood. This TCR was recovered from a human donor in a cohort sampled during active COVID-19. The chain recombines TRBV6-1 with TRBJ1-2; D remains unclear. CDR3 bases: TGTGCCAGCAGTGACGCCACGCCGGGAGGCTACACCTTC. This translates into CASSDATPGGYTF.